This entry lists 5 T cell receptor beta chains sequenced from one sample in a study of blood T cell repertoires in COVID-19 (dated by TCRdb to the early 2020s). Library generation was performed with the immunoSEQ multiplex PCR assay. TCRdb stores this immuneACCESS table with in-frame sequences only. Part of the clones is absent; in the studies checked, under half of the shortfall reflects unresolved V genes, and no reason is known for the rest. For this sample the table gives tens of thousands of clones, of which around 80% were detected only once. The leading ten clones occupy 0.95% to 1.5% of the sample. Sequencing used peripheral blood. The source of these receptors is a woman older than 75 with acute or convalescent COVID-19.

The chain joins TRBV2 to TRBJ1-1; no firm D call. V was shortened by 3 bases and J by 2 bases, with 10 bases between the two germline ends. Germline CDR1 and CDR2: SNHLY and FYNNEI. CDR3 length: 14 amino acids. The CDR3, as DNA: TGTGCCAGCAGTGAGAGCGGGTATAACACTGAAGCTTTCTTT. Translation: CASSESGYNTEAFF.

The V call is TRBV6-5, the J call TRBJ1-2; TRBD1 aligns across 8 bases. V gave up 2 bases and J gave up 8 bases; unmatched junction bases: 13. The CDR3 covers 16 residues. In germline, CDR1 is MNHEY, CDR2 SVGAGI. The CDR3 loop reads CASSYGHQSGGWGYTF. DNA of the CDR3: TGTGCCAGCAGTTACGGTCACCAATCAGGGGGCTGGGGCTACACCTTC.

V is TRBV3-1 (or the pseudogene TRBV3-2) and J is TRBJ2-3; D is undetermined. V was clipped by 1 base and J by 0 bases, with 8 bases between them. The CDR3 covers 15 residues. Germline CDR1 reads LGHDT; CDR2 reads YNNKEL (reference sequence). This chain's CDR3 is CASSQVAASTDTQYF. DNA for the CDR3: TGTGCCAGCAGCCAAGTGGCGGCTAGCACAGATACGCAGTATTTT.

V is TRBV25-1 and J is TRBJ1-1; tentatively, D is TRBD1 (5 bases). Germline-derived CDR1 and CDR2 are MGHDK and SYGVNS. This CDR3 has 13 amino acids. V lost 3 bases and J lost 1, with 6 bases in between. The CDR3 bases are TGTGCCAGCAGTGACGACAGGAACACTGAAGCTTTCTTT. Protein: CASSDDRNTEAFF.

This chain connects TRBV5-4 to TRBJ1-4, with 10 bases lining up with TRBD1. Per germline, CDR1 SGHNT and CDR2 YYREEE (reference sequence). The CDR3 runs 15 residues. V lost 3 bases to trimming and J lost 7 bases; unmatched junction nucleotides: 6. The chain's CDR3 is CASSSRQGAFEKLFF. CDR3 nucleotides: TGTGCCAGCAGCTCCCGACAGGGGGCTTTTGAAAAACTGTTTTTT. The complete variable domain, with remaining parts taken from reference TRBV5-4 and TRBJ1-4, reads ETGVTQSPTHLIKTRGQQVTLRCSSQSGHNTVSWYQQALGQGPQFIFQYYREEENGRGNFPPRFSGLQFPNYSSELNVNALELDDSALYLCASSSRQGAFEKLFFGSGTQLSVL.